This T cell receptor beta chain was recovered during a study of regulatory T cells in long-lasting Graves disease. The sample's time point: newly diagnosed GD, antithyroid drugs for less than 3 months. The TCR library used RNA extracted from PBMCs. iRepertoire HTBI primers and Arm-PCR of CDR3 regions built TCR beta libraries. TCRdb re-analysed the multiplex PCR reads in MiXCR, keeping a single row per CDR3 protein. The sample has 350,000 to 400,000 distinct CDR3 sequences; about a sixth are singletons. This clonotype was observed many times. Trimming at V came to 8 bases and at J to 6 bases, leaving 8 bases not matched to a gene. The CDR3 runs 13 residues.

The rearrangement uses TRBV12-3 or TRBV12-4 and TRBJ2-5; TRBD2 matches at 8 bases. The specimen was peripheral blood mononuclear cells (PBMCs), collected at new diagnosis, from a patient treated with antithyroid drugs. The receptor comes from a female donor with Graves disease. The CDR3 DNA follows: TGTGCCAGCTGTCCTGCGGGAGGAAAGACCCAGTACTTC. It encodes CASCPAGGKTQYF.